This T cell receptor (beta chain) was documented in a study of T cells in Graves' hyperthyroidism and ophthalmopathy. Patients with uncontrolled infections, other autoimmune diseases, pregnancy or lactation were excluded. Amplification of TCR beta CDR3 regions was performed using RNA transcripts as template. HTBI primers drove first-round RT-PCR of the TCR CDR3. Each CDR3 protein gets one entry after TCRdb re-called the multiplex PCR reads with MiXCR. The table shows about 640,000 distinct CDR3 sequences, with under 25% occurring only once. The CDR3 covers 15 residues. Germline V lookup: CDR1 SGHRS, CDR2 YFSETQ. Unmatched junction bases numbered 7, after V lost 2 bases and J lost 2 bases. Findings and caveats of the study: Blood also showed most of the thyroid clonotypes that were expanded above 0.001.

This clonotype has ten or more counts. Antigen unknown. This sequence originates from a man in his thirties or forties with Graves' ophthalmopathy. Material: blood. The chain has TRBV5-1 and TRBJ2-7; 7 nucleotides line up with TRBD2. The CDR3 nucleotides are TGCGCCAGCAGCTTTAGCGCGGGAGAGCCCTACGAGCAGTACTTC. Its protein product is CASSFSAGEPYEQYF. Combining the CDR3 with reference TRBV5-1 and TRBJ2-7 gives the whole variable domain KAGVTQTPRYLIKTRGQQVTLSCSPISGHRSVSWYQQTPGQGLQFLFEYFSETQRNKGNFPGRFSGRQFSNSRSEMNVSTLELGDSALYLCASSFSAGEPYEQYFGPGTRLTVT.